This T cell receptor (beta chain) was observed in a study of shared clonotypes between healthy human individuals. Worth noting for this clone: The same CDR3 arises from other DNA sequences in this sample as well.

The method was immunoSEQ multiplex PCR; TCRdb's version includes in-frame clones alone and lacks a portion of them. The sample lists millions of clones; approximately 95% were seen once. V lost 5 bases and J lost 2; bases outside the gene matches: 4. Germline assignment: CDR1 ENHRY and CDR2 SYGVKD. CDR3 size: 14 residues. The TCR was taken from a man aged 18 to 30 in good health. Some clones in this sample may be carry-over from other donors' samples. V gene TRBV10-3 combines with J gene TRBJ2-3, with 7 bases matching TRBD1. Sequenced input: naive CD4+ T cells from PBMCs. Subset in this sample: CD45RA+ positively selected. The CDR3 loop is CAISPGGTTDTQYF. The DNA of the CDR3 is TGTGCCATCAGTCCAGGGGGAACCACAGATACGCAGTATTTT.